This TCR beta chain stems from a study of blood T cell repertoires in COVID-19. As for the study in general: Sample material is recorded as cDNA or gDNA derived from T cells, B-cell-depleted T cells, or PBMCs.

Repertoires were generated with immunoSEQ multiplex PCR, while TCRdb's copy carries only in-frame clones and drops some. The table has about 200,000 clones, about 88% seen once. The source is a man aged 55-75 years with acute or convalescent COVID-19. Sequencing was performed on peripheral blood.

CDR3 residues: CASSSMDGILNNEQFF. In DNA form, the CDR3 reads TGTGCCAGCAGCTCGATGGACGGGATTTTAAACAATGAGCAGTTCTTC. The chain joins TRBV7-6 to TRBJ2-1; D might be TRBD2 (5 bases). The germline gives CDR1 SGHVS, CDR2 FNYEAQ. CDR3 length: 16 amino acids. V shed 4 bases and J shed 5 bases, with 18 bases lying between them.